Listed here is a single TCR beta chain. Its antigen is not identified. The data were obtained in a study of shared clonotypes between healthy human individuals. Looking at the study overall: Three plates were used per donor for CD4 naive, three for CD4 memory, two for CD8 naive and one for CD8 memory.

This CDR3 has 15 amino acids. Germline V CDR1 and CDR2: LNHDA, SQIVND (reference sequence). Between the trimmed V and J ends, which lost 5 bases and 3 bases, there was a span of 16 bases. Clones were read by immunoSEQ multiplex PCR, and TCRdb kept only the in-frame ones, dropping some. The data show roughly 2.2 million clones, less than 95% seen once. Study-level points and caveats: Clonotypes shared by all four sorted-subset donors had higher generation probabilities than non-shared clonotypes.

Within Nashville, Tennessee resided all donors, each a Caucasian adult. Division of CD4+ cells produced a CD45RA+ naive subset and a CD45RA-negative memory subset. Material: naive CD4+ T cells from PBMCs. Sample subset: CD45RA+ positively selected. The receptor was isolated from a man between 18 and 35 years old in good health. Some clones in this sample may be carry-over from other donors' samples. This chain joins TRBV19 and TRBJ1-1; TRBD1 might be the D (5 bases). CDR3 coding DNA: TGTGCCAGTAGTTCCCGGGGGGTTTCGGACACTGAAGCTTTCTTT. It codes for CASSSRGVSDTEAFF.